Below, 10 T cell receptor beta chains from the same sample are listed, as sequenced in a study of blood T cell repertoires in COVID-19. The table came from immunoSEQ multiplex PCR; TCRdb's copy has only in-frame clones and leaves some out. Seen here are approximately 75,000 clones, roughly 84% observed once, and the top ten hold approximately 7%. Sequenced input: peripheral blood. All receptors come from a young man with COVID-19, enrolled during active disease.

The rearrangement joins TRBV28 to TRBJ1-2; no clear D gene. This CDR3 contains 14 residues. Germline V lookup: CDR1 MDHEN, CDR2 SYDVKM. Between the trimmed V and J ends, which lost 1 base and 4 bases, there was a span of 10 bases. The CDR3 reads CASSLLPAVYGYTF. CDR3 DNA: TGTGCCAGCAGTTTATTACCTGCGGTCTATGGCTACACCTTC.

The genes are TRBV6-5 and TRBJ1-5; 7 nucleotides agree with TRBD1. The CDR3 is 14 residues long. After removal of 8 bases from V and 6 bases from J, the junction contained 10 bases not matched to a gene. CDR1 is MNHEY and CDR2 is SVGAGI in the germline V gene. As DNA, the CDR3 is TGTGCCAGCGGTACAGGGGATTGGCGTCAGCCCCAGCATTTT. Its translation: CASGTGDWRQPQHF.

The rearrangement links TRBV6-5 to TRBJ1-5; 7 positions match TRBD1. The CDR3 contains 15 residues. In germline, CDR1 is MNHEY, CDR2 SVGAGI. The trim removed 5 bases at V and 1 base at J, leaving 5 bases unmatched. The CDR3 DNA reads as TGTGCCAGCAGTACCGGGACAGTAAGCAATCAGCCCCAGCATTTT. Translating gives CASSTGTVSNQPQHF.

This clone was observed a few times. The V and J genes are TRBV7-3 and TRBJ2-3; 7 bases fit TRBD1. CDR3 length equals 11 residues. Germline V lookup: CDR1 SGHTA, CDR2 FQGTGA. The V and J ends lost 4 bases and 12 bases, in that order; junction bases with no gene match: 4. The CDR3 bases are TGTGCCAGCAGCTACGACAGGGTTCAGTATTTT. Translation: CASSYDRVQYF. Full variable domain (remainder filled in from reference TRBV7-3 and TRBJ2-3): GAGVSQTPSNKVTEKGKYVELRCDPISGHTALYWYRQSLGQGPEFLIYFQGTGAADDSGLPNDRFFAVRPEGSVSTLKIQRTERGDSAVYLCASSYDRVQYFGPGTRLTVL.

The chain's CDR3 is CASSILLAGGLAKNIQYF. The CDR3 DNA follows: TGTGCCAGTAGTATTCTCCTAGCGGGAGGTCTAGCCAAAAACATTCAGTACTTC. The rearrangement uses TRBV19 and TRBJ2-4; 11 nucleotides match TRBD2. Germline CDR1 is LNHDA and CDR2 is SQIVND (reference sequence). The CDR3 length is 18 residues. J gave up 0 bases and V 3 bases, and 7 bases lay outside the gene matches. The full variable domain, with the rest looked up from reference TRBV19 and TRBJ2-4, is DGGITQSPKYLFRKEGQNVTLSCEQNLNHDAMYWYRQDPGQGLRLIYYSQIVNDFQKGDIAEGYSVSREKKESFPLTVTSAQKNPTAFYLCASSILLAGGLAKNIQYFGAGTRLSVL.

The rearrangement links TRBV5-6 to TRBJ2-7; tentatively, D is TRBD1 (6 bases). Deletions cut 4 bases from V and 2 bases from J, with 13 bases between. The CDR3 sequence is 14 residues long. Germline CDR1 and CDR2: SGHDT and YYEEEE. CDR3 region: CASSNLQGTYEQYF. The CDR3, as DNA: TGTGCCAGCAGCAACCTACAGGGAACCTACGAGCAGTACTTC.

The V and J genes are TRBV3-1 (or the pseudogene TRBV3-2) and TRBJ2-5; 7 bases agree with TRBD1. Trimming cost V 0 bases and J 5 bases; bases outside gene matches: 6. The V gene's germline CDR1 is LGHDT and CDR2 YNNKEL (reference sequence). The CDR3 runs 15 residues. Here the CDR3 reads CASSQERGQWETQYF. Written as DNA, the CDR3 is TGTGCCAGCAGCCAAGAAAGGGGACAGTGGGAGACCCAGTACTTC.

The chain uses TRBV27 and TRBJ1-2; D is perhaps TRBD1 (6 bases). Germline lookup yields CDR1 MNHEY and CDR2 SMNVEV (reference sequence). CDR3 size: 14 residues. The V and J ends lost 5 bases and 9 bases respectively, with 19 bases between them. The CDR3 DNA follows: TGTGCCAGCAGTCTAGAGGGGGAACTTGGCCGCTACACCTTC. This sequence encodes CASSLEGELGRYTF.

The chain links TRBV2 to TRBJ2-1; 13 bases line up with TRBD2. CDR3 size: 15 residues. With 7 bases clipped from V and 4 bases from J, the junction kept 4 bases outside the gene matches. Germline V gene lookup returns CDR1 SNHLY and CDR2 FYNNEI. CDR3 nucleotides: TGTGCCAGCATCCCGGGACTAGCGGGGTACAATGAGCAGTTCTTC. As protein: CASIPGLAGYNEQFF.

This clone was picked up a small number of times. The chain employs TRBV6-1 and TRBJ1-3; TRBD1 agrees at 8 bases. This CDR3 is built from 14 residues. Trimming cost V 3 bases and J 5 bases; bases outside gene matches: 3. Germline V CDR1 and CDR2: MNHNS, SASEGT. The CDR3 DNA reads TGTGCCAGCAGTGAGGGACAGGCCCGAAACACCATATATTTT. Protein sequence: CASSEGQARNTIYF.